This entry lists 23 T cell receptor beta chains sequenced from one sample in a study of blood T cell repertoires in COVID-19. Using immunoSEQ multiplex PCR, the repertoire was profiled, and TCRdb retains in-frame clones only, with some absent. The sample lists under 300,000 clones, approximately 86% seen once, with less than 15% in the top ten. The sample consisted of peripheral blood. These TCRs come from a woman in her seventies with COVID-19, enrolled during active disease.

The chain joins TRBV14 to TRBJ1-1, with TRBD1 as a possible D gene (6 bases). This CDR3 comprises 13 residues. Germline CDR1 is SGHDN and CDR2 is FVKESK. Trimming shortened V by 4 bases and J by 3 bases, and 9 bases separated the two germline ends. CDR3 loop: CASSRDRYTEAFF. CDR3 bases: TGTGCCAGCAGCCGAGACAGGTACACTGAAGCTTTCTTT.

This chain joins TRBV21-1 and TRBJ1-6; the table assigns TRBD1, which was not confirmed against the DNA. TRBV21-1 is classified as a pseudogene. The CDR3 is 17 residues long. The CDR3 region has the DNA TGTGCCAGCTGGTCATCCCTCCACGGGACAGGGGCTTCACCCCTCCACTTT. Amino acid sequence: CASWSSLHGTGASPLHF.

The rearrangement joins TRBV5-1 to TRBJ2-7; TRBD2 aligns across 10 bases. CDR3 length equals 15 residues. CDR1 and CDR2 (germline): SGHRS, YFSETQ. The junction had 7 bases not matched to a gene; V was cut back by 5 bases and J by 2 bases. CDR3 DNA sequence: TGCGCCAGCAGGTCACGACTAGCGGGTACCTACGAGCAGTACTTC. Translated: CASRSRLAGTYEQYF.

In nucleotides, the CDR3 is TGTGCCAGTAGTACGCAGACAACAGGGGGCTTCAGCTATGGCTACACCTTC. This gives the protein CASSTQTTGGFSYGYTF. The chain recombines TRBV19 with TRBJ1-2; 9 nucleotides align to TRBD1. The germline V gene has CDR1 LNHDA and CDR2 SQIVND (reference sequence). Unmatched junction bases numbered 13, after V lost 4 bases and J lost 4 bases. The CDR3 is made up of 17 amino acids.

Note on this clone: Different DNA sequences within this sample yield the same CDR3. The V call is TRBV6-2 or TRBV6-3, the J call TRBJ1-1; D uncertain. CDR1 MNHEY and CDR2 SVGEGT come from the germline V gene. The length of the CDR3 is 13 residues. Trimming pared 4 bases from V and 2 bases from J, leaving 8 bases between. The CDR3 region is CASSFRGNTEAFF. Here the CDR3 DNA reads TGTGCCAGCAGTTTTCGCGGAAACACTGAAGCTTTCTTT.

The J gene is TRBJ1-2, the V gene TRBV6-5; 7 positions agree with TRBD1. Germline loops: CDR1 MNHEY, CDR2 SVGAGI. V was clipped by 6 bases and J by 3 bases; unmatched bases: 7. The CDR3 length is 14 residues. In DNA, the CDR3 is TGTGCCAGCAGCCAACGGACAGGACACTATGGCTACACCTTC. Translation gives CASSQRTGHYGYTF.

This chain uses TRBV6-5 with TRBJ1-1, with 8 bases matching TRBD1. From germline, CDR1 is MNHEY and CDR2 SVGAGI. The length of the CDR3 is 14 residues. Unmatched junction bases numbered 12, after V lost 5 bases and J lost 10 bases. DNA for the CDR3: TGTGCCAGCAGTCTTACCACAGGGGGAGGAACAGCTTTCTTT. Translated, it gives CASSLTTGGGTAFF.

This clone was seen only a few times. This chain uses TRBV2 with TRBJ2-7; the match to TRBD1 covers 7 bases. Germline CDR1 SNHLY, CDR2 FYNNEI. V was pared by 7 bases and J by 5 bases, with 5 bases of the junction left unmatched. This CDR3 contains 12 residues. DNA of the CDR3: TGTGCCAGCAAAGTAACAGGGGACGAGCAGTACTTC. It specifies CASKVTGDEQYF.

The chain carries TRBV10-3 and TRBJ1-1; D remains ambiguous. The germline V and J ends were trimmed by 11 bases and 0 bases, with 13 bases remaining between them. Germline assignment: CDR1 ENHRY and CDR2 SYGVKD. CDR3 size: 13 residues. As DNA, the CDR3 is TGTGCCGGAACGAGCGAGTTGAACACTGAAGCTTTCTTT. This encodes CAGTSELNTEAFF.

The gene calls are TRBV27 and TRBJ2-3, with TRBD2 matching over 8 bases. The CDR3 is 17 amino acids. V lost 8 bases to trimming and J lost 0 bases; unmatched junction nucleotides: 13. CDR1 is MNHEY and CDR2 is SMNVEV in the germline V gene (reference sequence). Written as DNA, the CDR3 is TGTGCCAGCGGCCCGTGGAGGGCGGGGGGTAGCACAGATACGCAGTATTTT. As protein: CASGPWRAGGSTDTQYF.

CDR3 sequence reads: CASSRDSRDQPQHF. The DNA for the CDR3 is TGTGCCAGCTCACGCGACAGCAGAGATCAGCCCCAGCATTTT. The chain is built from TRBV18 and TRBJ1-5, with TRBD1 as a possible D gene (5 bases). CDR1 and CDR2 from the germline V gene are KGHSH and LQKENI. V was cut by 4 bases and J by 5 bases, with 12 bases left in between. CDR3 length: 14 amino acids.

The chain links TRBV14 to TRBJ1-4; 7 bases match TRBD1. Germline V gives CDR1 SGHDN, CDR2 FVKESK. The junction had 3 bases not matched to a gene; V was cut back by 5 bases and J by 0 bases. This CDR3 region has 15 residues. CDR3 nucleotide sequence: TGTGCCAGCAGCTCACAGGGGACAACTAATGAAAAACTGTTTTTT. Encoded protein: CASSSQGTTNEKLFF.

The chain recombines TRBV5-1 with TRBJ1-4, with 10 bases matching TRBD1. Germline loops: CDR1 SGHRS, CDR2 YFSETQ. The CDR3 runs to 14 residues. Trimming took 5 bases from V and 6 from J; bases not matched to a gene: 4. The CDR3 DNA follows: TGCGCCAGCAGGGATGGACAGGGGGATGAAAAACTGTTTTTT. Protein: CASRDGQGDEKLFF.

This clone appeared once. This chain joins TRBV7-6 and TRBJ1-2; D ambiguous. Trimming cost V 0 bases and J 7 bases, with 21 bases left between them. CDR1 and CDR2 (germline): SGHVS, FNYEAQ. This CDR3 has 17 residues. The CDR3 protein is CASSLAPQNPPAGGYTF. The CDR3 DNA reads TGTGCCAGCAGCTTAGCGCCCCAAAATCCGCCGGCGGGTGGCTACACCTTC.

In DNA, the CDR3 is TGTGCCAGCAGCGCCCCGACAGGGGTCGATGAGCAGTTCTTC. The encoded protein is CASSAPTGVDEQFF. The J gene is TRBJ2-1, the V gene TRBV9; 8 nucleotides agree with TRBD1. The V gene's germline CDR1 is SGDLS and CDR2 YYNGEE. Trimming at V came to 3 bases and at J to 8 bases, leaving 7 bases not matched to a gene. The CDR3 sequence is 14 residues long. The full variable domain, with the rest looked up from reference TRBV9 and TRBJ2-1, is DSGVTQTPKHLITATGQRVTLRCSPRSGDLSVYWYQQSLDQGLQFLIQYYNGEERAKGNILERFSAQQFPDLHSELNLSSLELGDSALYFCASSAPTGVDEQFFGPGTRLTVL.

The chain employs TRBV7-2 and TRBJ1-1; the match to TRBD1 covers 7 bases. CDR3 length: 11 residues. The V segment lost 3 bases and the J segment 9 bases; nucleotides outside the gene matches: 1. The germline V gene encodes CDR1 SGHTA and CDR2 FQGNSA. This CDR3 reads CASSLTGKAFF. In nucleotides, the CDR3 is TGTGCCAGCAGCTTGACAGGGAAAGCTTTCTTT.

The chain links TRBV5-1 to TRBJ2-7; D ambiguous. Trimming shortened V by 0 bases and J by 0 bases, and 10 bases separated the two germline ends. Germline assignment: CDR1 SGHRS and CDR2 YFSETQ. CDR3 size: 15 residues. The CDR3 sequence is CASSLVVGHSYEQYF. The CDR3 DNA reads TGCGCCAGCAGCTTGGTGGTGGGCCACTCCTACGAGCAGTACTTC.

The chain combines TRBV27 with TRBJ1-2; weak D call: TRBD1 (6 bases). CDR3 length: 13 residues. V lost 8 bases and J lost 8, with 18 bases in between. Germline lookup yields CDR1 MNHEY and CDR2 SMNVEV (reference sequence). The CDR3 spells CASRTTGSGGYTF. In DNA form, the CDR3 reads TGTGCCAGCCGAACTACAGGGTCTGGAGGCTACACCTTC.

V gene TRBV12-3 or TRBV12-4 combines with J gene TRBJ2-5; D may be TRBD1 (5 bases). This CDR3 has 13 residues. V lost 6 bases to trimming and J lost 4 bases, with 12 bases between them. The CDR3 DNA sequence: TGTGCCAGCAGCATTAGGGGCGCAGAGACCCAGTACTTC. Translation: CASSIRGAETQYF.

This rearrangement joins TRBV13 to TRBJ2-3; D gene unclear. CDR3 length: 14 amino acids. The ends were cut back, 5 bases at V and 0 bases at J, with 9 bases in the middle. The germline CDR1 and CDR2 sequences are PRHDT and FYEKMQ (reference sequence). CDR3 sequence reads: CASSPGSSTDTQYF. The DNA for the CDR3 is TGTGCCAGCAGCCCCGGGTCCAGCACAGATACGCAGTATTTT.

CDR3 nucleotide sequence: TGTGCCAGCAGCCCGCAGGGGGCGGCCGGGGAGCTGTTTTTT. It encodes CASSPQGAAGELFF. The chain links TRBV7-3 to TRBJ2-2, with TRBD1 matching over 8 bases. The CDR3 contains 14 residues. J lost 6 bases, V lost 5 bases, and 5 bases had no gene match. In germline, CDR1 is SGHTA, CDR2 FQGTGA.

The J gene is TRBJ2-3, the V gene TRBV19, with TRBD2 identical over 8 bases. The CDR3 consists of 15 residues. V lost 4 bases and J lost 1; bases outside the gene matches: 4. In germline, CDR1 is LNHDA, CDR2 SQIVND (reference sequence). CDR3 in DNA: TGTGCCAGTAGTACGAGTAGCGGGGGCACAGATACGCAGTATTTT. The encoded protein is CASSTSSGGTDTQYF.

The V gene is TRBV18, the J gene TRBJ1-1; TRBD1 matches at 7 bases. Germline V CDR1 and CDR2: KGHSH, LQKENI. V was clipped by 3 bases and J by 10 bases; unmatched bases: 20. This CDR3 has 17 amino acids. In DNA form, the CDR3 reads TGTGCCAGCTCACCCCGGGACAGCCCGGATTCTCGTGCGGGAGCTTTCTTT. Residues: CASSPRDSPDSRAGAFF.